This T cell receptor (beta chain) was sequenced during a study of blood T cell repertoires in COVID-19. Across the whole study: The United States, Italy and Spain were the sources of the acute and convalescent COVID-19 samples. Nucleic acid was either cDNA or gDNA, and it came from T cells, B-cell-depleted T cells, or PBMCs.

In the original workflow: Quantification of nucleated cells was approximated via reference gene primer amplification. Produced via immunoSEQ multiplex PCR; TCRdb's table is partial and in-frame only. The V and J calls and clone size are taken from that table; D and trimming were inferred from the DNA. This sample has roughly 100,000 clones, with approximately 82% found just once. V lost 1 base, J lost 5 bases, and 12 bases lay in between. Germline CDR1 GTSNPN, CDR2 SVGIG (reference sequence). CDR3 length: 14 residues. This chain connects TRBV30 to TRBJ1-5, with D unclear. The sample taken for sequencing was peripheral blood. The source is a woman older than 75 with acute or convalescent COVID-19. The CDR3: CAWSEGKGDQPQHF. In DNA form, the CDR3 reads TGTGCCTGGAGTGAGGGTAAGGGAGATCAGCCCCAGCATTTT.